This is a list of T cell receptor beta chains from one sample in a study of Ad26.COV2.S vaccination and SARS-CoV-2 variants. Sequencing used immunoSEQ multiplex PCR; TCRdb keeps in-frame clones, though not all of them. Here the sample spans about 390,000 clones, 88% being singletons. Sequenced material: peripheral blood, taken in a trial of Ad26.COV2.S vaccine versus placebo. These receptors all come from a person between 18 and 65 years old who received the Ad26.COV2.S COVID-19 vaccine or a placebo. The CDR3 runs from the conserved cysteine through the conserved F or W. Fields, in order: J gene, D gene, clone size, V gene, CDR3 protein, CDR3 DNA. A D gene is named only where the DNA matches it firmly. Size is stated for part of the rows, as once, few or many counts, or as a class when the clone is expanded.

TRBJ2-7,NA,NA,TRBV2,CASMFTGTYEQYF,TGTGCCAGCATGTTCACAGGCACCTACGAGCAGTACTTC
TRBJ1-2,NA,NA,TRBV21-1,CASSKGIGPTYGYTF,TGTGCCAGCAGCAAAGGGATAGGGCCGACCTATGGCTACACCTTC
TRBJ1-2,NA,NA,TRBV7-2,CASSNDLGRSFYTF,TGTGCCAGCAGCAACGACCTGGGCAGGTCGTTCTACACCTTC
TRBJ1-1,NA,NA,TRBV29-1,CSALNQGSTEAFF,TGCAGCGCACTCAATCAGGGGTCAACTGAAGCTTTCTTT
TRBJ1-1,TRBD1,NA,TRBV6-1,CASSEAVDRGWTEAFF,TGTGCCAGCAGTGAAGCGGTGGACAGGGGATGGACTGAAGCTTTCTTT
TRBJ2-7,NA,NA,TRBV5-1,CASSLSGNNIDEQYF,TGCGCCAGCAGCTTGTCGGGGAATAATATTGACGAGCAGTACTTC
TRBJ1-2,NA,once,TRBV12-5,CASGLAGGGAYGGYTF,TGTGCTAGTGGTTTGGCCGGTGGGGGGGCCTACGGTGGCTACACCTTC
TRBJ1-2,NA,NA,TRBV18,CASSPMERGSGYTF,TGTGCCAGCTCACCAATGGAAAGGGGCTCTGGCTACACCTTC
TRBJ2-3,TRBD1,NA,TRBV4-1,CASSHGQGADLSTDTQYF,TGCGCCAGCAGCCACGGACAGGGTGCCGATCTTAGCACAGATACGCAGTATTTT
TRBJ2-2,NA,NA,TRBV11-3,CASSFDGENTGELFF,TGTGCCAGCAGCTTTGACGGAGAAAACACCGGGGAGCTGTTTTTT
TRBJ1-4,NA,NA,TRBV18,CASSQRTAEKLFF,TGTGCCAGCTCACAAAGGACAGCCGAAAAACTGTTTTTT
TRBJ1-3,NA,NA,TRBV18,CASSPNALTGLRGNTIYF,TGTGCCAGCTCACCAAACGCCCTAACCGGGCTTCGTGGAAACACCATATATTTT
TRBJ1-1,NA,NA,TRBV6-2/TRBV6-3,CASSYKEVDTEAFF,TGTGCCAGCAGTTATAAGGAGGTGGACACTGAAGCTTTCTTT
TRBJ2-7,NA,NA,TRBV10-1,CASSEGLSYEQYF,TGCGCCAGCAGTGAAGGGTTATCCTACGAGCAGTACTTC
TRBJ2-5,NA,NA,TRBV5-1,CASSLNTAETQYF,TGCGCCAGCAGCTTGAACACGGCAGAGACCCAGTACTTC
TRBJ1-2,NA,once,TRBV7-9,CASSLVPHFVGYTF,TGTGCCAGCAGCTTAGTACCACACTTCGTCGGCTACACCTTC
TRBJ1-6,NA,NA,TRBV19,CATRRDSQISPLHF,TGTGCCACTCGTAGGGACTCCCAGATTTCACCCCTCCACTTT
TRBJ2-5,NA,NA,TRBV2,CASSPGAGGWTQYF,TGTGCCAGCAGCCCGGGAGCGGGTGGTTGGACCCAGTACTTC
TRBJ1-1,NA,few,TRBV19,CASTPTLMGTEAFF,TGTGCCAGTACCCCGACACTAATGGGGACTGAAGCTTTCTTT
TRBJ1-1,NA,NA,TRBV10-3,CAISQDSYTEAFF,TGTGCCATCAGTCAGGACAGCTACACTGAAGCTTTCTTT
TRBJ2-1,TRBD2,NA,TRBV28,CASSFPVAGGDEQFF,TGTGCCAGCAGTTTCCCGGTAGCGGGGGGCGATGAGCAGTTCTTC